This TCR beta chain was captured by sequencing in a study of control samples from healthy donors and cancer patients. Assay used: immunoSEQ multiplex PCR; TCRdb lists only in-frame clones, some missing. There are around 53,000 clones in the sample; approximately 83% occur only once, and about 3% lies in the top ten. Specimen: PBMCs. The clonotype was recovered from a woman between 50 and 59 years old with lung cancer.

CDR3 residues: CASSSQSSYNEQFF. CDR3 DNA: TGCGCCAGCAGCAGCCAGAGCTCCTACAATGAGCAGTTCTTC. J is TRBJ2-1 and V is TRBV5-1; D ambiguous. V lost 4 bases, J lost 0 bases, and 8 bases lay in between. This CDR3 comprises 14 residues. The germline gives CDR1 SGHRS, CDR2 YFSETQ.